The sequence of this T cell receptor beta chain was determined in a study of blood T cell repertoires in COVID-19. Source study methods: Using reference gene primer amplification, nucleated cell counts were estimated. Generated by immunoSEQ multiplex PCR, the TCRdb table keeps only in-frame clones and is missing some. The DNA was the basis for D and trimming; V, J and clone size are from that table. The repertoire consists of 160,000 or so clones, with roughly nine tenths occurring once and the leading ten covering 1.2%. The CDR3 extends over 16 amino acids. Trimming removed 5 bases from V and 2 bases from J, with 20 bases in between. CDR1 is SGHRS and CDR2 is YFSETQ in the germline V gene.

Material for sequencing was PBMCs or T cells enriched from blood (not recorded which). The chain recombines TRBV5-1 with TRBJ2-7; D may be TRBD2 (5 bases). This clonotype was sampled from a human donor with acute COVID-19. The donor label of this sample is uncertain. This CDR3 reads CASSVNGRGSTYEQYF. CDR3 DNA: TGCGCCAGCAGTGTCAATGGACGGGGATCCACCTACGAGCAGTACTTC.